The text below deals with one T cell receptor (beta chain). Data came from immunoSEQ multiplex PCR; TCRdb stores just in-frame clones and leaves some out. The sample includes roughly 130,000 clones, about nine tenths of them seen just once. The sample comes from a study of control samples from healthy donors and cancer patients. Germline V gene lookup returns CDR1 SGDLS and CDR2 YYNGEE. Trimming pared 4 bases from V and 6 bases from J, leaving 20 bases between. The CDR3 extends over 15 amino acids. V is TRBV9 and J is TRBJ2-7; no clear D. This clonotype originated in a woman in her twenties or thirties in good health. The sequenced sample consisted of blood. The CDR3 loop is CASSPRWLVDGEQYF. The CDR3 bases are TGTGCCAGCAGCCCGAGGTGGCTAGTTGACGGCGAGCAGTACTTC.